Given below is one T cell receptor (beta chain) in context. Its cognate antigen is unknown. These data belong to a study of vaccination and CD4 T cells after COVID-19. Oncomine TCR Beta short-read sequencing was applied to DNA from cultured CD4+ T cells. TCRdb re-analysed the PCR reads in MiXCR, keeping a single row per CDR3 protein. The table records about 15,000 distinct CDR3 sequences, approximately 60% of them present only once. The treatment: roughly 10-day PBMC culture with coronavirus spike peptide pools or control peptides (ViraFEST assay). This CDR3 is built from 15 residues. The rearrangement links TRBV21-1 to TRBJ2-7. TRBV21-1 is termed a pseudogene. The sample consisted of CD4+ T cells from blood, cultured in vitro. This clonotype originated in a human donor who had recovered from COVID-19. CDR3 amino acids: CASSKGSRQAYEQYF. CDR3 DNA sequence: TGTGCCAGCAGCAAAGGGAGCCGACAAGCCTACGAGCAGTACTTC.